The sequence of this T cell receptor beta chain was determined in a study of T cell responses to AZD1222 COVID-19 vaccine. General observations from the study: Researchers took repertoire samples only after the peak T cell response had come. Unmutated variant regions reportedly attract nearly half of all spike-specific TCRs.

This clone was seen a few times. What it recognizes is unknown. TCRdb's table, derived via immunoSEQ multiplex PCR, lists solely in-frame clones and lacks some. The data contain around 150,000 clones, around 90% of them singletons. The germline CDR1 and CDR2 sequences are MNHEY and SVGAGI. The length of the CDR3 is 11 residues. Trimming removed 10 bases from V and 6 bases from J, with 13 bases in between. Recipients boosted at about 4 weeks or about 12 weeks are pooled. V usage is TRBV6-5 and J usage is TRBJ2-7; unclear D gene. Sequencing used peripheral blood, obtained 28 days after the second AZD1222 dose. The clonotype was recovered from an adult who received the AZD1222 COVID-19 vaccine. CDR3 coding DNA: TGTGCCATCCTGATAGTCCGCGAGCAGTACTTC. This codes for CAILIVREQYF.